This T cell receptor (beta chain) is from a study of blood T cell repertoires in COVID-19. About the research overall: The study drew acute and convalescent COVID-19 samples from the United States, Italy and Spain.

The protocol was immunoSEQ multiplex PCR, while the TCRdb copy is restricted to in-frame clones and leaves out a portion. The sample consists of 100,000 to 120,000 clones, roughly 85% of them appearing once. Germline lookup yields CDR1 MNHNY and CDR2 SVGAGI (reference sequence). V lost 0 bases, J lost 6 bases, and 9 bases lay in between. CDR3 size: 14 residues. The gene calls are TRBV6-6 and TRBJ1-5; D remains ambiguous. This sequence originates from a woman of 80 years or more with active or convalescent COVID-19. Material for sequencing was peripheral blood. The CDR3 DNA follows: TGTGCCAGCAGTTACTCGACGGCGGTTCAGCCCCAGCATTTT. It encodes CASSYSTAVQPQHF.